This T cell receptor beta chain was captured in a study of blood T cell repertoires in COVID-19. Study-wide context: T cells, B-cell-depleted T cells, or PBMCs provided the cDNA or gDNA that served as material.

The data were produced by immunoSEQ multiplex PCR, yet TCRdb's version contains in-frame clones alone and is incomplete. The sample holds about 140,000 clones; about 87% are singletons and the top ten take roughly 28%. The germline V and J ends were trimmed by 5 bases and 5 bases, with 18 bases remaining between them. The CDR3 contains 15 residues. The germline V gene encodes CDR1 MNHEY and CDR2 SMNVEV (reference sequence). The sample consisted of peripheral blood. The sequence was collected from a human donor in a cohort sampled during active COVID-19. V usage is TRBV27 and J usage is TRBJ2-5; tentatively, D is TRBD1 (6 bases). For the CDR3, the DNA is TGTGCCAGCAGTCAAGGACAGAGGGGTCACGAGACCCAGTACTTC. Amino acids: CASSQGQRGHETQYF.